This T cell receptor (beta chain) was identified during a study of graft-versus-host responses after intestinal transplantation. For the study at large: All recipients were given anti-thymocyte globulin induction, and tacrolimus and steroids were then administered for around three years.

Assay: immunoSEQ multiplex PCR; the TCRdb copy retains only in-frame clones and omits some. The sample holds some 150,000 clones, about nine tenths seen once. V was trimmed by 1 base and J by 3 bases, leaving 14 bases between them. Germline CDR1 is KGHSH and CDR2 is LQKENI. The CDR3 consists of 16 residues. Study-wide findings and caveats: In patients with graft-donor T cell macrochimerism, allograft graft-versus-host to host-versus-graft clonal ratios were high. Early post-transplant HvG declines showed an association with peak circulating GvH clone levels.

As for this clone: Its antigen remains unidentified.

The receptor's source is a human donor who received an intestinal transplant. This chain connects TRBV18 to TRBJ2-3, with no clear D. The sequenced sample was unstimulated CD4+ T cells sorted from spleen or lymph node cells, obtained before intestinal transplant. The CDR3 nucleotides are TGTGCCAGCTCACCACAGTATCCAGAGCTTACAGATACGCAGTATTTT. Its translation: CASSPQYPELTDTQYF.